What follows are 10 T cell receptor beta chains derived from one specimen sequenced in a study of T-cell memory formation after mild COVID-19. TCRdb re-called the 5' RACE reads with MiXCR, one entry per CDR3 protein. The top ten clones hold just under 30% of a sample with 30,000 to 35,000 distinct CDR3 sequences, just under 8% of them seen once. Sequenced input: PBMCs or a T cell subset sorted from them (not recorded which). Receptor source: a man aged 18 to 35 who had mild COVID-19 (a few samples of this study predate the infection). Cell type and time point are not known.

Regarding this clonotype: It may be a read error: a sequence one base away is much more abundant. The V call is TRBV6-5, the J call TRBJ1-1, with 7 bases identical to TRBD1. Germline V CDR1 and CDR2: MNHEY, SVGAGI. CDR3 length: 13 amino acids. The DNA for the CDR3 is TGTGCCAGCAGTCCTGGACAGGCGACTGAAGATTTCTTT. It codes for CASSPGQATEDFF.

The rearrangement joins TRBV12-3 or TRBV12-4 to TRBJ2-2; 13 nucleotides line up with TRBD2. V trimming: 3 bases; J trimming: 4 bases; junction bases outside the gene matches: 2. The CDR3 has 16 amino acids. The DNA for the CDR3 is TGTGCCAGCAGTTTCGGACTAGCGGGGGCCACCGGGGAGCTGTTTTTT. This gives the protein CASSFGLAGATGELFF.

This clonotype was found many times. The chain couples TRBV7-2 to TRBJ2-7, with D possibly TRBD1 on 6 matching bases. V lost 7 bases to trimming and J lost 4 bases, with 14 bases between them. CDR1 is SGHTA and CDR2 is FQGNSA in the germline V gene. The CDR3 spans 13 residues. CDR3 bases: TGTGCCAGCACCACCGGGACACGGTACGAGCAGTACTTC. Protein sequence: CASTTGTRYEQYF. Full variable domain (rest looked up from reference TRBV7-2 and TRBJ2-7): GAGVSQSPSNKVTEKGKDVELRCDPISGHTALYWYRQSLGQGLEFLIYFQGNSAPDKSGLPSDRFSAERTGGSVSTLTIQRTQQEDSAVYLCASTTGTRYEQYFGPGTRLTVT.

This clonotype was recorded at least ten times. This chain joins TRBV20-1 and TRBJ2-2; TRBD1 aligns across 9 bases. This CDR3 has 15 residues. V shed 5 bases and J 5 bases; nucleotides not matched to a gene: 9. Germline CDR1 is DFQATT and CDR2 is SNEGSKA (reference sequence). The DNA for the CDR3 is TGCAGTGCTCGAACCGGCGGGACAGGGACCGGGGAGCTGTTTTTT. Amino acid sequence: CSARTGGTGTGELFF.

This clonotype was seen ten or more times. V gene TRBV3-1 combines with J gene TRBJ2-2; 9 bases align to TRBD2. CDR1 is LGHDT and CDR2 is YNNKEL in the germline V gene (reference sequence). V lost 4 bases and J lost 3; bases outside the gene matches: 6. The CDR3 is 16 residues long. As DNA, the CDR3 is TGTGCCAGCAGCCGCGGGGGGGCCACGGACACCGGGGAGCTGTTTTTT. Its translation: CASSRGGATDTGELFF. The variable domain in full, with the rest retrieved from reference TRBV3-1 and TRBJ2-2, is DTAVSQTPKYLVTQMGNDKSIKCEQNLGHDTMYWYKQDSKKFLKIMFSYNNKELIINETVPNRFSPKSPDKAHLNLHINSLELGDSAVYFCASSRGGATDTGELFFGEGSRLTVL.

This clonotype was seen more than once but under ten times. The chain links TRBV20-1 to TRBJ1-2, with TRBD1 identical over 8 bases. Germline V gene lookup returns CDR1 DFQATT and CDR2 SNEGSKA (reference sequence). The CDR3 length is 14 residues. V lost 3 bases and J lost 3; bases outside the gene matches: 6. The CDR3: CSARATGADYGYTF. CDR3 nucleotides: TGCAGTGCTAGGGCGACAGGGGCTGACTATGGCTACACCTTC.

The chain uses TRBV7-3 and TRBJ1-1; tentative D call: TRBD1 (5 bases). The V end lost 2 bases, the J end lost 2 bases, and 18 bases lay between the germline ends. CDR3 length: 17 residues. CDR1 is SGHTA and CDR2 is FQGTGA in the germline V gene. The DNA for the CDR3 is TGTGCCAGCAGCTTAGGGGGATCTGGAGGGAGCAACACTGAAGCTTTCTTT. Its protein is CASSLGGSGGSNTEAFF.

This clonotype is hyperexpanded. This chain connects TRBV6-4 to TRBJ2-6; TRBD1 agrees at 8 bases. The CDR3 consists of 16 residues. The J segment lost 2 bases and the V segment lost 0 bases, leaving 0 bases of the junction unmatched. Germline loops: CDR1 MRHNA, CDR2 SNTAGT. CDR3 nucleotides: TGTGCCAGCAGTGACTCGACAGGGGCTGGGGCCAACGTCCTGACTTTC. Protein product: CASSDSTGAGANVLTF.

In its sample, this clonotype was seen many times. CDR3 sequence: CASSPVWGGGLTDTQYF. The CDR3 DNA sequence: TGCGCCAGCAGCCCCGTTTGGGGGGGGGGCCTAACAGATACGCAGTATTTT. This chain connects TRBV4-3 to TRBJ2-3; perhaps TRBD2 as D (7 bases). CDR3 size: 17 residues. CDR1 and CDR2 (germline): LGHNA, YSLEER. Trimming stripped 4 bases from V and 3 bases from J, with 20 bases between.

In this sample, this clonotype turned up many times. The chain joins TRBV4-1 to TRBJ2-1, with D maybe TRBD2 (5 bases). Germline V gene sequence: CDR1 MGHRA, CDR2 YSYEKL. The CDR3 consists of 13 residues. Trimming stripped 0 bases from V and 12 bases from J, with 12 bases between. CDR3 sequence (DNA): TGCGCCAGCAGCCAAGATAGGGAGACCAGGCAGTTCTTC. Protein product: CASSQDRETRQFF.